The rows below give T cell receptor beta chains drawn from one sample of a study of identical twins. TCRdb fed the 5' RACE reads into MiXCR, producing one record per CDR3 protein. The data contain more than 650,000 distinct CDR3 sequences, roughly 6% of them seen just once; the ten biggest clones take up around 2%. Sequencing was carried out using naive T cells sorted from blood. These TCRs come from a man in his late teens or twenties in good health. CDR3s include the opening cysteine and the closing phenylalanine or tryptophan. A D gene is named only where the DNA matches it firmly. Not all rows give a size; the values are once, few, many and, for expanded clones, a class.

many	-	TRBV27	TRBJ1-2	TGTGCCAGCAGTTTCTCAGGGGACTATGGCTACACCTTC	CASSFSGDYGYTF
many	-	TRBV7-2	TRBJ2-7	TGTGCCAGCAGCTTAGAAGGGGTCGAGCAGTACTTC	CASSLEGVEQYF
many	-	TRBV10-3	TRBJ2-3	TGTGCCATCAGTGTTGGGGCTAGCACAGATACGCAGTATTTT	CAISVGASTDTQYF
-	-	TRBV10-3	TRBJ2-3	TGTGCCATCAGTGATCCGCCGGCGGCTAGCACAGATACGCAGTATTTT	CAISDPPAASTDTQYF
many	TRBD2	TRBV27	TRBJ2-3	TGTGCCAGCAGTTTCCCAAGCGGGAGCGCAGGCACAGATACGCAGTATTTT	CASSFPSGSAGTDTQYF
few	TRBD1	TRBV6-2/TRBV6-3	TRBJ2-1	TGTGCCAGCATATCATTTCCGGGACAGGGAAACAATGAGCAGTTCTTC	CASISFPGQGNNEQFF
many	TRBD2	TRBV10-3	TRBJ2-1	TGTGCCATCAGTGAGTCGTTGGCTAGCGGGACACCTCGGGATGAGCAGTTCTTC	CAISESLASGTPRDEQFF
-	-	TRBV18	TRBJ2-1	TGTGCCAGCTCACTTTCTAGCGCTGGGGGTGAGCAGTTCTTC	CASSLSSAGGEQFF
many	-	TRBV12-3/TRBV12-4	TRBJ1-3	TGTGCCAGCACCATTTTACCTGGAAACACCATATATTTT	CASTILPGNTIYF
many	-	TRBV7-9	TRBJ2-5	TGTGCCAGCAGCTTAGCAATCCGCCCAGAGACCCAGTACTTC	CASSLAIRPETQYF
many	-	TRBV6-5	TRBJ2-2	TGTGCCAGCAGTTACGGCAGCCCAACCGGGGAGCTGTTTTTT	CASSYGSPTGELFF
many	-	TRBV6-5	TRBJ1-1	TGTGCCAGCAGCAGAGGACAGGAAGCTTTCTTT	CASSRGQEAFF
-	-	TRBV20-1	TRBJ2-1	TGCAGTGCTTCGCGGGGGCCCAATGAGCAGTTCTTC	CSASRGPNEQFF
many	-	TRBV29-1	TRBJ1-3	TGCAGCGTTGCTACAGCTGGAAACACCATATATTTT	CSVATAGNTIYF
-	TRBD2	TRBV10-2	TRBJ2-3	TGCGCCAGCACGCGGGAGGCCGGCACAGATACGCAGTATTTT	CASTREAGTDTQYF
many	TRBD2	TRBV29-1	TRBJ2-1	TGCAGCGTTGAAATCGGGCTGGCGGGAGGGCAAGAGCAGTTCTTC	CSVEIGLAGGQEQFF
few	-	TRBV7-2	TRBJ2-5	TGTGCCAGCAGCTTTAGTTGGGGCCGACAAGAGACCCAGTACTTC	CASSFSWGRQETQYF
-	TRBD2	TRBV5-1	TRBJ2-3	TGCGCCAGCAGCCTCCGGGACTATCCTAGCACAGATACGCAGTATTTT	CASSLRDYPSTDTQYF
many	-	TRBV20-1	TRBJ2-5	TGCAGTGCTCTGCCCCCGGACCGAGAGACCCAGTACTTC	CSALPPDRETQYF
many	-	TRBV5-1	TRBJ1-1	TGCGCCAGCAGCTTGGGGCAGCCAGCCTTCGAGAACACTGAAGCTTTCTTT	CASSLGQPAFENTEAFF
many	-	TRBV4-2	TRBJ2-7	TGTGCCAGCAGCCAACTTACGGAGGGGGACGAGCAGTACTTC	CASSQLTEGDEQYF
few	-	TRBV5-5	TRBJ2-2	TGTGCCAGCAGCATTTACAGTACCGGGGAGCTGTTTTTT	CASSIYSTGELFF
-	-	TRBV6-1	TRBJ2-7	TGTGCCAGCAGCTTTAAACGCAGGGACGAGCAGTACTTC	CASSFKRRDEQYF
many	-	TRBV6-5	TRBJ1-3	TGTGCCAGCAGTTACTCCCGCCTGAGCTCTGGAAACACCATATATTTT	CASSYSRLSSGNTIYF
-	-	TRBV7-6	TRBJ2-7	TGTGCCAGCAGCCCGGGAACAGACATTTCCTACGAGCAGTACTTC	CASSPGTDISYEQYF
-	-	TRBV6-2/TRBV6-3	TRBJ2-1	TGTGCCAGCAGTTACTACAGGCCGGAGCAGTTCTTC	CASSYYRPEQFF
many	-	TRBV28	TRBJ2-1	TGTGCCAGCAGTTTGGAGGGAGCCACGATTGCTGGGCAGTTCTTC	CASSLEGATIAGQFF
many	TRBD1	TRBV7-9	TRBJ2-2	TGTGCCAGCAGCGCGGGACAGGGGGTCTCCGGGGAGCTGTTTTTT	CASSAGQGVSGELFF
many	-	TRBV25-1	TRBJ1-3	TGTGCCAGCAGTGAATTTCGGGTTGGAAACACCATATATTTT	CASSEFRVGNTIYF
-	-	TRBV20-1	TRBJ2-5	TGCAGTGCTAAAGCTACTCCGTACCAAGAGACCCAGTACTTC	CSAKATPYQETQYF
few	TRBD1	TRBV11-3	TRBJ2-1	TGTGCCAGCAGCCCTCTACCAGGACAGGCGGGCGATGAGCAGTTCTTC	CASSPLPGQAGDEQFF
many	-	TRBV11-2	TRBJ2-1	TGTGCCAGCAGCTTACAACCAGTAAATGAGCAGTTCTTC	CASSLQPVNEQFF
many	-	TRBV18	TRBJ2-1	TGTGCCAGCTCACCAGGGGACGGCCGGGGACAGTTCTTC	CASSPGDGRGQFF
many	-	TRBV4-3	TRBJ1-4	TGCGCCAGCAGCCAGGGACCCACAGGGCAACTGTTTTTT	CASSQGPTGQLFF
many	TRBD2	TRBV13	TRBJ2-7	TGTGCCAGCAGCTTAGTCCGACTAGCGGGAAGCAACGAGCAGTACTTC	CASSLVRLAGSNEQYF
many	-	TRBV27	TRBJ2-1	TGTGCCAGCATTTCAAGCGACTCATGGAATGAGCAGTTCTTC	CASISSDSWNEQFF
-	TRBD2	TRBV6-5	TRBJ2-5	TGTGCCAGCAGTTACTCGTATGCGGGGGGGAACCAAGAGACCCAGTACTTC	CASSYSYAGGNQETQYF
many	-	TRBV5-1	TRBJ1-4	TGCGCCAGCAGCGGTCGAACCCGTGGGGAACTGTTTTTT	CASSGRTRGELFF
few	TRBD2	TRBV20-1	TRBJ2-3	TGCAGTGTTAACGGGAGGGATGTTGGCACAGATACGCAGTATTTT	CSVNGRDVGTDTQYF
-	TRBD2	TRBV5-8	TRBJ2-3	TGTGCCAGCAGCTTCCAGCGGGAGGGCGATACGCAGTATTTT	CASSFQREGDTQYF
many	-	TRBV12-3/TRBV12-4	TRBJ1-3	TGTGCCAGCAGTGATTCCCGGGCCTCCGGAAACACCATATATTTT	CASSDSRASGNTIYF
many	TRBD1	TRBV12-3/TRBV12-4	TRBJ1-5	TGTGCCAGCAGTTTAGGGACAGGGGGCTTTCAGCCCCAGCATTTT	CASSLGTGGFQPQHF
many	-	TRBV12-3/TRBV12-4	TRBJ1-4	TGTGCCAGCAGCCCCCCAGGCTTAGGGGGTGAAAAACTGTTTTTT	CASSPPGLGGEKLFF
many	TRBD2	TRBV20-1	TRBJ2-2	TGCAGTGCCGATGGGGGGGGAGACACCGGGGAGCTGTTTTTT	CSADGGGDTGELFF
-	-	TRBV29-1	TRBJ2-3	TGCAGCACCCACCAGACAGATACGCAGTATTTT	CSTHQTDTQYF
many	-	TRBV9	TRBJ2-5	TGTGCCAGCAGCGTAGAGCGCCTCACTAGGGAGACCCAGTACTTC	CASSVERLTRETQYF
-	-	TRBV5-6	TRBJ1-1	TGTGCCAGCAGTTATGGGCGGAACACTGAAGCTTTCTTT	CASSYGRNTEAFF
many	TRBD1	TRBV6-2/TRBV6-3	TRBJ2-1	TGTGCCAGCAGTCCTCCGGGACAGGGAGTCAATGAGCAGTTCTTC	CASSPPGQGVNEQFF
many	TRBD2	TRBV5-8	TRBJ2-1	TGTGCCAGCAGCTTTTATTTAGCGGGATATAATGAGCAGTTCTTC	CASSFYLAGYNEQFF
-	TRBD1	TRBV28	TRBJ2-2	TGTGCCAGCAGTTTATCGGGACAGGGAGTCCCCGGGGAGCTGTTTTTT	CASSLSGQGVPGELFF
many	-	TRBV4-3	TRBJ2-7	TGCGCCAGCAGCCAAGGGTTCGGGACTGAACCCTACGAGCAGTACTTC	CASSQGFGTEPYEQYF
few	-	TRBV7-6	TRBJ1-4	TGTGCCAGCAGCCCACTCGGGGGCGCTAATGAAAAACTGTTTTTT	CASSPLGGANEKLFF
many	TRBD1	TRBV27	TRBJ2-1	TGTGCCAGCAGTTTTTTGGACAGGGGGCACAATGAGCAGTTCTTC	CASSFLDRGHNEQFF
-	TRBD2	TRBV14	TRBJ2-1	TGTGCCAGCAGCCAGACGGGACTAGCGGGTTTTGCGCAGTTCTTC	CASSQTGLAGFAQFF
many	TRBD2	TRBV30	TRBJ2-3	TGTGCCCGAGTACGACTAGCGGGAGTCCGTGCGGCGGATACGCAGTATTTT	CARVRLAGVRAADTQYF
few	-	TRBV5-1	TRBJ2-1	TGCGCCAGCAGCTTGGCCAAGCCGAACAATGAGCAGTTCTTC	CASSLAKPNNEQFF
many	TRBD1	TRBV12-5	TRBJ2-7	TGTGCTAGTGGTTTGGCCGTGGGACAGGTCATCTACGAGCAGTACTTC	CASGLAVGQVIYEQYF
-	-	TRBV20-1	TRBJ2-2	TGCAGTGCCAAGTGGCAGGCCGCGGCCGGGGAGCTGTTTTTT	CSAKWQAAAGELFF
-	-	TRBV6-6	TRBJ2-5	TGTGCCAGCAGCCAGGATGGCCCAGAGACCCAGTACTTC	CASSQDGPETQYF
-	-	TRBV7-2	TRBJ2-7	TGTGCCAGCAGCCTCGGACTGGCACAGCAGTACTTC	CASSLGLAQQYF